Described below is a single T cell receptor beta chain sequence and its context. These data originate in a study of blood T cell repertoires in COVID-19. Germline V CDR1 and CDR2: SGHVS, FNYEAQ. The CDR3 has 16 amino acids. Trimming left V 5 bases short and J 4 bases short, with 18 bases between. Sequencing was performed with immunoSEQ multiplex PCR; in TCRdb, only in-frame clones are kept and a portion is missing. In the table there are 300,000 to 400,000 clones, around 86% of which are singletons. The specimen sequenced was PBMCs or T cells enriched from blood (not recorded which). This TCR was recovered from a woman aged 40 to 49 with acute COVID-19. The rearrangement links TRBV7-6 to TRBJ1-3; D possibly corresponds to TRBD1 (6 bases). The CDR3 protein is CASSPLTGTHGNTIYF. The CDR3 DNA reads as TGTGCCAGCAGCCCACTGACCGGGACACACGGAAACACCATATATTTT. Looking up the rest from reference TRBV7-6 and TRBJ1-3 gives the full variable domain: GAGVSQSPRYKVTKRGQDVALRCDPISGHVSLYWYRQALGQGPEFLTYFNYEAQQDKSGLPNDRFSAERPEGSISTLTIQRTEQRDSAMYRCASSPLTGTHGNTIYFGEGSWLTVV.